This TCR beta chain was documented in a study of cytomegalovirus exposure and HLA in healthy donors. Study-level results: Evidence from a later analysis indicated that most CMV-associated TCR beta chains looked HLA-restricted. For most TCR beta V segments, an earlier analysis put the productive rate at about 90% or about 30% of the time. Researchers catalogued 164 TCR beta chains as cytomegalovirus-associated.

As concerns this clone: The antigen is unknown.

The ends lost 3 bases at V and 2 bases at J; junction bases unmatched: 3. Looked up from germline, CDR1 is SGHTA and CDR2 is FQGNSA. There are 15 residues in the CDR3. 60 Vbeta and 13 Jbeta primers were used in PCR. Only in-frame clones appear in the TCRdb table, and some are missing; sequencing was by immunoSEQ multiplex PCR. The table shows under 200,000 clones, with more than 75% occurring only once. Sequencing was done on a sample of PBMCs. The chain is built from TRBV7-2 and TRBJ2-1; TRBD2 agrees at 8 bases. The sequence came from a male donor in good health and CMV-seropositive. This chain's CDR3 is CASSFRGGPYNEQFF. The DNA for the CDR3 is TGTGCCAGCAGCTTTCGCGGGGGGCCCTACAATGAGCAGTTCTTC.